The T cell receptor (beta chain) under discussion was sequenced for a study of T cells after yellow fever vaccination (dated by TCRdb to between 2018 and 2021). For the wider study: The SMART-Seq v4 Ultra Low Input RNA kit was used to prepare libraries from fractions with low cell numbers. To follow T-cell clones before and after primary and booster YFV17D yellow fever vaccination, bulk TCR alpha and beta repertoires were sequenced over time. Two healthy male donors, one aged 18 to 29 and one aged 30 to 40 years, were included in the cohort. Blood was collected at multiple timepoints before and after primary and secondary immunization, and bulk PBMC replicates and cell subsets were isolated. General findings and caveats noted by the study authors: The study included only a couple of donors, which limits how far the findings can be generalized. The secondary T-cell response was weaker than the primary response but faster, peaking on day 5 instead of day 15. Most clones expanded after primary vaccination were re-detected after the booster (almost 97% of CD4 and approximately 85% of CD8), suggesting broad memory maintenance. Because abundant contaminating clonotypes from the bulk population could be contained in FACS-sorted repertoires, computational filtering was required. A small share of clonotypes was detected in both CD4 and CD8 compartments, with the overlap likely arising from convergent recombination.

This clonotype was recorded many times. Which antigen it targets is not known. The record has no base qualities; no much larger clone is one base away. Sequencing relied on an Illumina NovaSeq 6000. TCR cDNA was made using 5'RACE template switching, a step that added a universal primer site and unique molecular identifiers. Priming for cDNA synthesis came from both the TCR alpha and TCR beta constant segments. Library amplification used two PCR steps, and the second PCR step added sample barcodes and sequencing adapters. Sequencing of the libraries was done on either Illumina HiSeq 2500 (2x100 bp) or NovaSeq (2x150 bp). In the paper's pipeline: Reads were demultiplexed and collapsed into UMI consensus sequences with MIGEC, and V(D)J alignment was performed with MiXCR. Vaccine-responding clonotypes were identified with edgeR using replicate PBMC samples, with FDR below 0.01 and a log2 fold change above 5 up to day 15 being required. Bulk clonotypes were assigned CD4 or CD8 identity according to which sequenced CD4 or CD8 repertoire held them at higher abundance. Starting from the raw public reads, TCRdb applied fastp trimming at Q25, assembled clones with MiXCR and retained in-frame beta chains. Rows with one shared CDR3 protein collapse into an entry with the most common genes and DNA. In this record, the V and J calls reflect TCRdb's handling and not the investigators' own analysis. Across this sample there are about 320,000 distinct CDR3 sequences, with roughly 4.3% seen only once. The ten top clones hold approximately 19% of the sample.

The treatment or condition label, as the study defines it: live attenuated yellow fever vaccine strain. Two biological replicates of bulk PBMCs were collected at each blood-draw timepoint. PBMCs were isolated from peripheral blood using a standard Ficoll-Paque protocol. TriZol was used to extract RNA from bulk PBMCs, CD4 and CD8 fractions, and dextramer-positive and dextramer-negative fractions. The clonotype originates from a man aged 18 to 29 who received the YFV17D yellow fever vaccine. Source: PBMCs, taken 15 days after the yellow fever booster vaccination.

The base sequence is TGCGCCAGCAGCTTGGCCGGGGCAGAGACCCAGTACTTC. Translated, this gives CASSLAGAETQYF. This chain joins TRBV5-1 to TRBJ2-5; the D segment may tentatively be TRBD1 or TRBD2, each giving 5 matched bases. There are 13 amino acids in the CDR3, from cysteine to phenylalanine inclusive. The DNA shown is the 39-base CDR3, in frame from base 1. Relative to germline, V is 0 bases shorter and J is 4 bases shorter, with 7 bases between their ends. CDR1 and CDR2, per the germline V gene, are SGHRS and YFSETQ.